The rows below give T cell receptor beta chains drawn from one sample of a study of CD8+CD57+ T cells in acquired aplastic anemia. TCRdb re-called the reads with MiXCR, one entry per CDR3 protein. The table includes around 200,000 distinct CDR3 sequences, 48% detected once. Specimen: sorted CD4+, CD8+, or CD8+CD57+ T cells (not recorded which) from PBMCs. All receptors come from a human donor with aplastic anemia. Both conserved end residues are part of each CDR3. Fields, in order: CDR3 protein, CDR3 DNA, J gene, V gene, clone size, D gene. D genes are given only for firm matches. The listing skips clone size in some rows; elsewhere it reads once, few, many or a size class.

CDR3aa: CASSTSNAARGTQYF
CDR3nt: TGTGCCAGCAGCACAAGTAATGCGGCCCGGGGAACGCAGTATTTT
j_gene: TRBJ2-3
v_gene: TRBV7-9
abundance: many
d_gene: NA

CDR3aa: CSAREGGTGDQPQHF
CDR3nt: TGCAGTGCTAGAGAGGGAGGGACTGGGGATCAGCCCCAGCATTTT
j_gene: TRBJ1-5
v_gene: TRBV20-1
abundance: once
d_gene: NA

CDR3aa: CASSLNRVNTEAFF
CDR3nt: TGTGCCAGCAGCCTGAATAGGGTGAACACTGAAGCTTTCTTT
j_gene: TRBJ1-1
v_gene: TRBV3-1
abundance: NA
d_gene: NA

CDR3aa: CASSGLGTGSHEQYF
CDR3nt: TGCGCCAGCAGTGGGCTAGGGACAGGGTCCCACGAGCAGTACTTC
j_gene: TRBJ2-7
v_gene: TRBV10-2
abundance: NA
d_gene: TRBD1

CDR3aa: CASSLGRDSYEQYF
CDR3nt: TGTGCCAGCAGCTTAGGACGGGACAGCTACGAGCAGTACTTC
j_gene: TRBJ2-7
v_gene: TRBV7-6
abundance: many
d_gene: TRBD1

CDR3aa: CASSPFAGDEQYF
CDR3nt: TGTGCCAGCAGCCCTTTTGCGGGGGACGAGCAGTACTTC
j_gene: TRBJ2-7
v_gene: TRBV7-7
abundance: NA
d_gene: TRBD2

CDR3aa: CAISLGTIYNEQFF
CDR3nt: TGTGCCATCAGTCTCGGGACTATCTACAATGAGCAGTTCTTC
j_gene: TRBJ2-1
v_gene: TRBV10-3
abundance: NA
d_gene: TRBD2

CDR3aa: CASSITGTPLAGGPQETQYF
CDR3nt: TGTGCTAGCAGCATAACCGGGACTCCACTAGCGGGAGGGCCGCAGGAGACCCAGTACTTC
j_gene: TRBJ2-5
v_gene: TRBV7-6
abundance: NA
d_gene: TRBD2

CDR3aa: CASSQDLRDRVYQPQHF
CDR3nt: TGCGCCAGCAGCCAAGATCTCAGGGACAGGGTATATCAGCCCCAGCATTTT
j_gene: TRBJ1-5
v_gene: TRBV4-1
abundance: NA
d_gene: TRBD1

CDR3aa: CASSRNLGTEAFF
CDR3nt: TGTGCCAGCAGCCGAAATCTAGGCACTGAAGCTTTCTTT
j_gene: TRBJ1-1
v_gene: TRBV14
abundance: NA
d_gene: NA

CDR3aa: CATSDLGRGPNYGYTF
CDR3nt: TGTGCCACCAGTGATTTGGGGAGGGGACCGAACTATGGCTACACCTTC
j_gene: TRBJ1-2
v_gene: TRBV24-1
abundance: many
d_gene: NA

CDR3aa: CASSLTLTEAFF
CDR3nt: TGTGCCAGCAGTTTAACCTTGACTGAAGCTTTCTTT
j_gene: TRBJ1-1
v_gene: TRBV12-3/TRBV12-4
abundance: many
d_gene: NA

CDR3aa: CASSRGEGALHSPLHF
CDR3nt: TGTGCCAGTAGCCGAGGGGAGGGGGCACTACATTCACCCCTCCACTTT
j_gene: TRBJ1-6
v_gene: TRBV19
abundance: many
d_gene: TRBD1

CDR3aa: CASSPQRTTPRDEQFF
CDR3nt: TGTGCCAGCAGCCCTCAAAGGACCACGCCGAGGGATGAGCAGTTCTTC
j_gene: TRBJ2-1
v_gene: TRBV7-2
abundance: NA
d_gene: NA

CDR3aa: CASKPRDETQYF
CDR3nt: TGTGCCAGCAAGCCTCGGGATGAGACGCAGTATTTT
j_gene: TRBJ2-3
v_gene: TRBV2
abundance: many
d_gene: NA

CDR3aa: CAIRTSGSKETQYF
CDR3nt: TGTGCCATCAGGACTAGCGGGAGTAAGGAGACCCAGTACTTC
j_gene: TRBJ2-5
v_gene: TRBV10-3
abundance: NA
d_gene: TRBD2

CDR3aa: CASSPLLGNQPQHF
CDR3nt: TGTGCCAGTAGCCCTCTACTAGGGAATCAGCCCCAGCATTTT
j_gene: TRBJ1-5
v_gene: TRBV19
abundance: NA
d_gene: NA

CDR3aa: CASSSITGGAQYF
CDR3nt: TGTGCCAGCAGTTCTATCACAGGGGGAGCCCAGTACTTC
j_gene: TRBJ2-5
v_gene: TRBV12-3/TRBV12-4
abundance: many
d_gene: TRBD1

CDR3aa: CASTFSGTGSYEQYF
CDR3nt: TGCGCCAGCACCTTCTCCGGGACAGGGTCCTACGAGCAGTACTTC
j_gene: TRBJ2-7
v_gene: TRBV10-2
abundance: NA
d_gene: TRBD1

CDR3aa: CASSLKLGGNQPQHF
CDR3nt: TGTGCCAGCTCACTTAAATTGGGGGGCAATCAGCCCCAGCATTTT
j_gene: TRBJ1-5
v_gene: TRBV18
abundance: few
d_gene: NA

CDR3aa: CASSTGALGAYEQYF
CDR3nt: TGTGCCAGCAGCACGGGAGCCCTTGGGGCCTACGAGCAGTACTTC
j_gene: TRBJ2-7
v_gene: TRBV19
abundance: NA
d_gene: NA

CDR3aa: CASRTGDTNTGELFF
CDR3nt: TGTGCCAGCAGGACAGGTGACACGAACACCGGGGAGCTGTTTTTT
j_gene: TRBJ2-2
v_gene: TRBV7-2
abundance: NA
d_gene: NA

CDR3aa: CAIRDRLNSPLHF
CDR3nt: TGTGCCATCAGGGACAGATTGAATTCACCCCTCCACTTT
j_gene: TRBJ1-6
v_gene: TRBV10-3
abundance: few
d_gene: NA

CDR3aa: CASRVGQGNTGELFF
CDR3nt: TGTGCCAGCAGGGTGGGACAGGGGAACACCGGGGAGCTGTTTTTT
j_gene: TRBJ2-2
v_gene: TRBV5-4
abundance: many
d_gene: TRBD1

CDR3aa: CSARKQGVLAEAFF
CDR3nt: TGCAGTGCTAGGAAACAGGGAGTTCTGGCTGAAGCTTTCTTT
j_gene: TRBJ1-1
v_gene: TRBV20-1
abundance: many
d_gene: NA

CDR3aa: CASRGLTGGAGNTIYF
CDR3nt: TGTGCCAGCAGAGGGTTAACAGGGGGGGCTGGAAACACCATATATTTT
j_gene: TRBJ1-3
v_gene: TRBV25-1
abundance: many
d_gene: TRBD1

CDR3aa: CASSEVPGQGGGTQYF
CDR3nt: TGTGCCAGCAGCGAGGTCCCGGGACAGGGGGGGGGTACGCAGTATTTT
j_gene: TRBJ2-3
v_gene: TRBV9
abundance: few
d_gene: TRBD1

CDR3aa: CASSVGAGVAGELFF
CDR3nt: TGTGCCAGCAGCGTAGGGGCGGGGGTCGCCGGGGAGCTGTTTTTT
j_gene: TRBJ2-2
v_gene: TRBV9
abundance: many
d_gene: TRBD2

CDR3aa: CATSDSDLAGRADTQYF
CDR3nt: TGTGCCACCAGTGACTCCGACCTAGCGGGACGGGCAGATACGCAGTATTTT
j_gene: TRBJ2-3
v_gene: TRBV24-1
abundance: NA
d_gene: TRBD2

CDR3aa: CATSRDDRYTEAFF
CDR3nt: TGTGCCACCAGCAGAGATGACCGGTACACTGAAGCTTTCTTT
j_gene: TRBJ1-1
v_gene: TRBV15
abundance: NA
d_gene: NA

CDR3aa: CSARTEWGRNEQFF
CDR3nt: TGCAGTGCCCGGACGGAATGGGGGCGCAATGAGCAGTTCTTC
j_gene: TRBJ2-1
v_gene: TRBV20-1
abundance: many
d_gene: NA

CDR3aa: CASSECLIWDREGNTIYF
CDR3nt: TGCGCCAGCAGTGAATGTTTGATTTGGGACAGGGAGGGAAACACCATATATTTT
j_gene: TRBJ1-3
v_gene: TRBV10-1
abundance: few
d_gene: TRBD1

CDR3aa: CASSPIGNTEAFF
CDR3nt: TGTGCCAGCTCACCTATCGGGAACACTGAAGCTTTCTTT
j_gene: TRBJ1-1
v_gene: TRBV18
abundance: few
d_gene: NA

CDR3aa: CASSIASGGSPLHF
CDR3nt: TGTGCCAGTAGTATAGCGTCAGGGGGTTCACCCCTCCACTTT
j_gene: TRBJ1-6
v_gene: TRBV19
abundance: few
d_gene: TRBD1

CDR3aa: CASSLGLGGYTGELFF
CDR3nt: TGTGCCAGCAGCCTTGGGCTAGGTGGCTACACCGGGGAGCTGTTTTTT
j_gene: TRBJ2-2
v_gene: TRBV14
abundance: NA
d_gene: NA

CDR3aa: CATAVPGLAGGEQFF
CDR3nt: TGTGCCACCGCCGTTCCGGGACTAGCGGGAGGTGAGCAGTTCTTC
j_gene: TRBJ2-1
v_gene: TRBV24-1
abundance: NA
d_gene: TRBD2